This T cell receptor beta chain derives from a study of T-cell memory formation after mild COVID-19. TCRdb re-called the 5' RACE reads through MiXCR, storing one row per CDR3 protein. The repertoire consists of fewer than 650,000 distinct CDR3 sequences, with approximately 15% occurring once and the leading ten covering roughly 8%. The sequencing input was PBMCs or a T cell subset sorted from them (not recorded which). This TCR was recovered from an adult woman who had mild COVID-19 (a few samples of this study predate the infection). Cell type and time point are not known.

CDR3 sequence (DNA): TGTGCCAGCAAGGAAGGGCGGCTTAATGAAAAACTGTTTTTT. It translates to CASKEGRLNEKLFF. The chain is built from TRBV27 and TRBJ1-4; no clear D. CDR3 length: 14 residues. Germline-derived CDR1 and CDR2 are MNHEY and SMNVEV (reference sequence). Trimming cost V 7 bases and J 4 bases, with 13 bases left between them.